The 20 T cell receptor beta chains below all came from one sample that was sequenced in a study of identical twins. From the 5' RACE reads, TCRdb called clonotypes with MiXCR, one entry per CDR3 protein. The table lists roughly 200,000 distinct CDR3 sequences, 7.5% of them singletons. This same sample was also part of a study on yellow fever vaccine responses in identical twins.

The sample comprised memory (CD45RO+) T cells sorted from blood. The receptor set was obtained from a young woman in good health.

In its sample, this clonotype was seen many times. The chain recombines TRBV18 with TRBJ2-3; D is tentatively TRBD1 or TRBD2 (5 bases each). Trimming took off 3 bases at V and 2 bases at J, with 9 bases between the two ends. The germline V gene has CDR1 KGHSH and CDR2 LQKENI. The CDR3 has 14 amino acids. The chain's CDR3 is CASSPGPTTDTQYF. The DNA of the CDR3 is TGTGCCAGCTCACCGGGACCCACCACAGATACGCAGTATTTT.

This clonotype was seen a handful of times. The CDR3 spells CASSGRAGVYQETQYF. The CDR3 coding sequence is TGTGCCAGCAGCGGCCGGGCAGGGGTGTACCAAGAGACCCAGTACTTC. The V call is TRBV7-6, the J call TRBJ2-5; D possibly corresponds to TRBD1 (6 bases). With 5 bases removed from V and 0 bases from J, the gap between germline ends came to 16 bases. This CDR3 comprises 16 residues. CDR1 is SGHVS and CDR2 is FNYEAQ in the germline V gene. Full variable domain (missing parts from reference TRBV7-6 and TRBJ2-5): GAGVSQSPRYKVTKRGQDVALRCDPISGHVSLYWYRQALGQGPEFLTYFNYEAQQDKSGLPNDRFSAERPEGSISTLTIQRTEQRDSAMYRCASSGRAGVYQETQYFGPGTRLLVL.

This clonotype was seen many times. The chain couples TRBV29-1 to TRBJ2-3; no reliable D call. Germline values: CDR1 SQVTM, CDR2 ANQGSEA. V lost 6 bases, J lost 0 bases, and 13 bases lay in between. This CDR3 is built from 14 residues. CDR3 nucleotides: TGCAGCGTGGGGTTGGGCTCCAGCACAGATACGCAGTATTTT. Residues: CSVGLGSSTDTQYF.

This clonotype was detected only a few times. DNA of the CDR3: TGTGCCAGCAGCCCTGGGCTTCAAGGCTACACCTTC. It yields the protein CASSPGLQGYTF. The chain joins TRBV7-8 to TRBJ1-2; D gene unclear. V was pared by 5 bases and J by 8 bases, with 12 bases between. CDR1 and CDR2 from the germline V gene are SGHVS and FQNEAQ. This CDR3 is 12 amino acids long. Full variable domain (remainder filled in from reference TRBV7-8 and TRBJ1-2): GAGVSQSPRYKVAKRGQDVALRCDPISGHVSLFWYQQALGQGPEFLTYFQNEAQLDKSGLPSDRFFAERPEGSVSTLKIQRTQQEDSAVYLCASSPGLQGYTFGSGTRLTVV.

About this clonotype: A much larger clone is a single base away; this may be a read error. This chain links TRBV20-1 with TRBJ2-7, with a possible D match to TRBD2 (6 bases). The germline gives CDR1 DFQATT, CDR2 SNEGSKA (reference sequence). The CDR3 consists of 15 residues. CDR3: CCAYHRDFIPYEQYF. The CDR3 nucleotides are TGCTGTGCATACCACCGGGACTTCATTCCCTACGAGCAGTACTTC.

This clonotype has a count of ten or more. The rearrangement uses TRBV7-9 and TRBJ1-6; perhaps TRBD1 as D (5 bases). CDR1 and CDR2 (germline): SEHNR, FQNEAQ (reference sequence). This CDR3 has 14 residues. Between the trimmed V and J ends, which lost 5 bases and 7 bases, there was a span of 12 bases. The CDR3 DNA follows: TGTGCCAGCAGCCTCCAGGGAAAAAATTCACCCCTCCACTTT. The encoded protein is CASSLQGKNSPLHF.

This clonotype has a count of ten or more. The chain has TRBV6-2 or TRBV6-3 and TRBJ2-2; 10 nucleotides agree with TRBD2. The V and J ends lost 5 bases and 3 bases, in that order; junction bases with no gene match: 6. The CDR3 consists of 16 residues. The germline V gene has CDR1 MNHEY and CDR2 SVGEGT. The chain's CDR3 is CASSNPLAGDTGELFF. The CDR3 DNA reads TGTGCCAGCAGTAACCCGCTAGCGGGGGACACCGGGGAGCTGTTTTTT.

This clonotype showed up many times. The chain joins TRBV29-1 to TRBJ2-5, with D uncertain. The CDR3 loop spans 15 amino acids. Trimming shortened V by 0 bases and J by 4 bases, and 15 bases separated the two germline ends. Germline V gene lookup returns CDR1 SQVTM and CDR2 ANQGSEA. The CDR3 here is CSVEEHLRPLETQYF. In nucleotides, the CDR3 is TGCAGCGTTGAAGAACACCTTCGGCCTTTAGAGACCCAGTACTTC.

This clonotype occurred a few times. The V call is TRBV27, the J call TRBJ2-7; the match to TRBD2 covers 9 bases. The CDR3 loop spans 14 amino acids. Trimming removed 6 bases from V and 11 bases from J; junction bases left unmatched: 14. The germline gives CDR1 MNHEY, CDR2 SMNVEV (reference sequence). CDR3 amino acids: CASRPGTSPSQEYF. CDR3 DNA: TGTGCCAGCAGGCCCGGGACTAGCCCTTCCCAGGAGTACTTC.

The sample holds a few counts of this clonotype. The chain carries TRBV15 and TRBJ2-7; D call uncertain. Germline assignment: CDR1 LNHNV and CDR2 YYDKDF (reference sequence). Trimming pared 0 bases from V and 0 bases from J, leaving 12 bases between. The CDR3 is 16 residues long. The CDR3 reads CATSREDKVSSYEQYF. CDR3 bases: TGTGCCACCAGCAGAGAAGACAAGGTGAGCTCCTACGAGCAGTACTTC.

The V and J genes are TRBV2 and TRBJ2-7, with 7 bases aligning to TRBD1. With 7 bases clipped from V and 4 bases from J, the junction kept 13 bases outside the gene matches. CDR1 SNHLY and CDR2 FYNNEI come from the germline V gene. CDR3 length equals 15 residues. CDR3 protein: CASTRTGGYGYEQYF. As DNA, the CDR3 is TGTGCCAGCACTCGGACAGGAGGATACGGGTACGAGCAGTACTTC.

This clonotype has a handful of counts. The CDR3 bases are TGTGCCAGCAGACCCGGGACGTTCCCCACAGATACGCAGTATTTT. It encodes CASRPGTFPTDTQYF. The rearrangement links TRBV7-2 to TRBJ2-3; D is perhaps TRBD1 or TRBD2 (5 bases each). Trimming removed 6 bases at V and 2 bases at J, with 15 bases between. The germline CDR1 and CDR2 sequences are SGHTA and FQGNSA. CDR3 size: 15 residues.

This clonotype has a handful of counts. V usage is TRBV20-1 and J usage is TRBJ2-7, with 10 bases identical to TRBD1. The CDR3 covers 16 residues. With 5 bases clipped from V and 3 bases from J, the junction kept 13 bases outside the gene matches. The germline V gene encodes CDR1 DFQATT and CDR2 SNEGSKA (reference sequence). CDR3 amino acids: CSAFAPGTGVRYEQYF. In DNA, the CDR3 is TGCAGTGCTTTCGCCCCCGGGACAGGGGTACGCTACGAGCAGTACTTC.

As to this clonotype: This may be a read error: a much more frequent sequence differs by one nucleotide. V usage is TRBV20-1 and J usage is TRBJ2-1; TRBD2 matches 11 bases. The CDR3 has 15 amino acids. The germline V gene has CDR1 DFQATT and CDR2 SNEGSKA (reference sequence). V shed 2 bases, J shed 12 bases, and the junction held 12 bases outside the gene matches. The CDR3 DNA is TGCAGTGCTAGAACCCCGACTAGCGGGGAGGTAAGGCAGTTCTTC. This codes for CSARTPTSGEVRQFF.

This clonotype has a count of ten or more. The chain joins TRBV20-1 to TRBJ2-1, with 10 bases fitting TRBD2. The CDR3 contains 15 residues. The J segment lost 9 bases and the V segment lost 6 bases, leaving 14 bases of the junction unmatched. Germline V gene data show CDR1 as DFQATT and CDR2 as SNEGSKA (reference sequence). DNA for the CDR3: TGCAGTGCATCTCCCACTAGCGGGAAAAATGGTGAGCAGTTCTTC. Encoded protein: CSASPTSGKNGEQFF.

The chain links TRBV9 to TRBJ1-1, with D unresolved. Germline loops: CDR1 SGDLS, CDR2 YYNGEE. Trimming shortened V by 4 bases and J by 4 bases, and 17 bases separated the two germline ends. This CDR3 region has 15 residues. CDR3 region: CASSPRGGLSTEAFF. The CDR3 nucleotides read TGTGCCAGCAGCCCCCGGGGTGGCCTGAGCACTGAAGCTTTCTTT. Combining the CDR3 with reference TRBV9 and TRBJ1-1 gives the whole variable domain DSGVTQTPKHLITATGQRVTLRCSPRSGDLSVYWYQQSLDQGLQFLIQYYNGEERAKGNILERFSAQQFPDLHSELNLSSLELGDSALYFCASSPRGGLSTEAFFGQGTRLTVV.

This sequence joins TRBV5-1 and TRBJ2-4; unclear D gene. Trimming shortened V by 6 bases and J by 1 base, and 14 bases separated the two germline ends. CDR3 length: 15 amino acids. CDR1 and CDR2 from the germline V gene are SGHRS and YFSETQ. The CDR3 DNA reads as TGCGCCAGCACAGATCTCGTAGATGCCAAAAACATTCAGTACTTC. As protein: CASTDLVDAKNIQYF.

This clonotype occurred a few times. V gene TRBV7-9 combines with J gene TRBJ2-7, with a weak D call TRBD1 (5 bases). The CDR3 has 16 amino acids. V was trimmed by 4 bases and J by 5 bases, leaving 21 bases between them. CDR1 and CDR2 from the germline V gene are SEHNR and FQNEAQ (reference sequence). The CDR3 reads CASSSQSARAGHEQYF. The CDR3 DNA reads TGTGCCAGCAGCTCACAATCGGCCAGGGCCGGCCACGAGCAGTACTTC.

This rearrangement joins TRBV28 to TRBJ2-1; D ambiguous. Looked up from germline, CDR1 is MDHEN and CDR2 is SYDVKM. V lost 6 bases, J lost 6 bases, and 9 bases lay in between. This CDR3 has 12 amino acids. This CDR3 reads CASSGTVNEQFF. The CDR3 DNA reads TGTGCCAGCAGCGGAACTGTCAATGAGCAGTTCTTC.

This chain uses TRBV12-3 or TRBV12-4 with TRBJ2-7; perhaps D is TRBD1 or TRBD2 (5 bases each). Trimming left V 5 bases short and J 2 bases short, with 13 bases between. The CDR3 is made up of 14 amino acids. The CDR3 spells CASSLPGTTYEQYF. CDR3 coding DNA: TGTGCCAGCAGTCTCCCCGGGACCACCTACGAGCAGTACTTC.